The 22 T cell receptor beta chains below come from one sample, sequenced in a study of blood T cell repertoires in COVID-19. TCRdb keeps only in-frame clones here, not all; method: immunoSEQ multiplex PCR. The sample lists 200,000 to 250,000 clones, 87% occurring once. The sequenced sample consisted of PBMCs or T cells enriched from blood (not recorded which). These receptors were obtained from a man between 25 and 39 years old who had recovered from COVID-19.

The chain links TRBV5-6 to TRBJ1-2; tentatively, D is TRBD1 (5 bases). The germline V gene has CDR1 SGHDT and CDR2 YYEEEE. V lost 0 bases and J lost 0, with 9 bases in between. The CDR3 is 15 amino acids. The CDR3 nucleotides read TGTGCCAGCAGCTTGGGACAGATAACTAACTATGGCTACACCTTC. Its translation: CASSLGQITNYGYTF.

In DNA, the CDR3 is TGTGCCAGCAGCATTAGCGGTCAAGAGACCCAGTACTTC. Translating it yields CASSISGQETQYF. The rearrangement links TRBV7-3 to TRBJ2-5; TRBD2 might be the D (6 bases). The CDR3 spans 13 residues. CDR1 and CDR2 from the germline V gene are SGHTA and FQGTGA. Trimming took 5 bases from V and 2 from J, leaving 9 bases between them.

This clone was recorded once. The rearrangement links TRBV7-6 to TRBJ1-3; TRBD1 aligns across 7 bases. Germline V gene data show CDR1 as SGHVS and CDR2 as FNYEAQ. Trimming cost V 6 bases and J 2 bases; bases outside gene matches: 7. This CDR3 is 15 amino acids long. The CDR3 loop reads CASSSRQGTGNTIYF. DNA for the CDR3: TGTGCCAGCAGTTCCAGACAGGGTACTGGAAACACCATATATTTT.

V and J are TRBV3-1 (or the pseudogene TRBV3-2) and TRBJ1-2; D is possibly TRBD1 (6 bases). Germline V gene lookup returns CDR1 LGHDT and CDR2 YNNKEL (reference sequence). Trimming pared 0 bases from V and 4 bases from J, leaving 12 bases between. The CDR3 is made up of 15 amino acids. CDR3 region: CASSQERTAAYGYTF. In DNA, the CDR3 is TGTGCCAGCAGCCAAGAACGGACAGCGGCCTATGGCTACACCTTC.

The genes are TRBV5-6 and TRBJ1-2, with TRBD1 matching 9 bases. The CDR3 contains 13 residues. V was pared by 4 bases and J by 6 bases, with 4 bases of the junction left unmatched. CDR1 is SGHDT, CDR2 YYEEEE, per germline. The CDR3 region is CASSPGTGNGYTF. CDR3 bases: TGTGCCAGCAGCCCGGGGACAGGGAATGGCTACACCTTC.

The chain has TRBV7-9 and TRBJ2-3, with D perhaps TRBD2 (5 bases). Germline CDR1 and CDR2: SEHNR and FQNEAQ (reference sequence). The CDR3 is made up of 16 amino acids. The V end lost 2 bases, the J end lost 3 bases, and 15 bases lay between the germline ends. CDR3 DNA sequence: TGTGCCAGCAGCTTAAGGACGGGGATACAGACAGATACGCAGTATTTT. This gives the protein CASSLRTGIQTDTQYF. The complete variable domain, with remaining parts taken from reference TRBV7-9 and TRBJ2-3, reads DTGVSQNPRHKITKRGQNVTFRCDPISEHNRLYWYRQTLGQGPEFLTYFQNEAQLEKSRLLSDRFSAERPKGSFSTLEIQRTEQGDSAMYLCASSLRTGIQTDTQYFGPGTRLTVL.

The genes are TRBV27 and TRBJ1-1, with D possibly being TRBD1 (6 bases). V lost 3 bases and J lost 9, with 8 bases in between. Germline values: CDR1 MNHEY, CDR2 SMNVEV (reference sequence). The CDR3 spans 11 residues. Written as DNA, the CDR3 is TGTGCCAGCAGTTTCGGACAGAAAGCTTTCTTT. It specifies CASSFGQKAFF.

The V call is TRBV28, the J call TRBJ1-2; 7 bases line up with TRBD1. Looked up from germline, CDR1 is MDHEN and CDR2 is SYDVKM. This CDR3 has 13 residues. The V and J ends lost 11 bases and 3 bases, in that order; junction bases with no gene match: 9. The CDR3 sequence: CAVRDSAYYGYTF. In nucleotides, the CDR3 is TGTGCCGTCCGGGACAGCGCTTACTATGGCTACACCTTC.

The chain carries TRBV19 and TRBJ2-2; a possible D gene is TRBD1 (5 bases). Trimming took 9 bases from V and 1 from J, leaving 12 bases between them. Germline lookup yields CDR1 LNHDA and CDR2 SQIVND (reference sequence). The CDR3 is 14 amino acids. The CDR3 DNA is TGTGCCAGCGGTCAGGGATGGAACACCGGGGAGCTGTTTTTT. It yields the protein CASGQGWNTGELFF.

This clone has just one count. The chain has TRBV5-8 and TRBJ2-2, with D possibly TRBD1 on 5 matching bases. CDR1 and CDR2 (germline): SGHTS, YDEGEE. Trimming cost V 3 bases and J 0 bases, with 15 bases left between them. This CDR3 spans 17 amino acids. The CDR3 sequence: CASSSQIDRANTGELFF. CDR3 in DNA: TGTGCCAGCAGCTCTCAAATAGACAGAGCGAACACCGGGGAGCTGTTTTTT.

This chain links TRBV2 with TRBJ2-7, with TRBD1 matching 10 bases. V dropped 11 bases and J dropped 3; count of bases not matched to a gene: 4. This CDR3 is 12 amino acids long. Germline values: CDR1 SNHLY, CDR2 FYNNEI. CDR3 in DNA: TGTGCCGCGGGGGACAGGGGCTACGAGCAGTACTTC. It yields the protein CAAGDRGYEQYF.

The chain is built from TRBV6-5 and TRBJ2-1; D ambiguous. Trimming removed 0 bases from V and 12 bases from J, with 9 bases in between. CDR1 and CDR2 (germline): MNHEY, SVGAGI. This CDR3 is built from 12 residues. CDR3 nucleotide sequence: TGTGCCAGCAGTTACTCGTGCTATGGGCAGTTCTTC. Amino acids: CASSYSCYGQFF.

The CDR3 DNA reads TGTGCCACCAGTGACTACCCTGAGCTCCTAGGCTACACCTTC. Translating gives CATSDYPELLGYTF. This chain connects TRBV24-1 to TRBJ1-2; unclear D gene. The V end lost 4 bases, the J end lost 8 bases, and 16 bases lay between the germline ends. The CDR3 has 14 residues. The germline gives CDR1 KGHDR, CDR2 SFDVKD.

The gene calls are TRBV28 and TRBJ2-2; perhaps TRBD2 as D (5 bases). The CDR3 is 15 residues long. Germline V gene lookup returns CDR1 MDHEN and CDR2 SYDVKM. Trimming removed 3 bases from V and 4 bases from J, with 12 bases in between. The DNA for the CDR3 is TGTGCCAGCAGTTTGGGAGAGGCGGCCACCGGGGAGCTGTTTTTT. This codes for CASSLGEAATGELFF.

The rearrangement uses TRBV5-1 and TRBJ1-2; tentatively, D is TRBD1 (6 bases). This CDR3 comprises 15 residues. V was pared by 4 bases and J by 3 bases, with 16 bases between. Per the germline V gene, CDR1 is SGHRS and CDR2 is YFSETQ. CDR3 nucleotide sequence: TGCGCCAGCAGCCTTCTGAACAGGGTGGACTATGGCTACACCTTC. It encodes CASSLLNRVDYGYTF.

This clone showed up many times. This chain links TRBV28 with TRBJ1-2; TRBD1 agrees at 8 bases. The CDR3 is 14 residues long. The germline V gene has CDR1 MDHEN and CDR2 SYDVKM. The ends lost 4 bases at V and 5 bases at J; junction bases unmatched: 6. The CDR3 nucleotides are TGTGCCAGCAGTTCGGGACAGGCTGGTTATGGCTACACCTTC. It codes for CASSSGQAGYGYTF.

The rearrangement uses TRBV7-8 and TRBJ1-1; 7 bases map to TRBD1. With V trimmed by 1 base and J by 7 bases, 9 bases remained unmatched. The CDR3 spans 15 residues. Germline CDR1 SGHVS, CDR2 FQNEAQ. The CDR3 DNA is TGTGCCAGCAGCTTAGAGCCGACAGGGCGCGGTGAAGCTTTCTTT. Its translation is CASSLEPTGRGEAFF.

The rearrangement uses TRBV21-1 and TRBJ2-5; the tabulated D call, TRBD2, remains unverified against the DNA. TRBV21-1 is labeled a pseudogene. This CDR3 is 16 amino acids long. This chain's CDR3 is CASSKGAGGPGETQYF. CDR3 bases: TGTGCCAGCAGCAAAGGTGCGGGAGGGCCTGGAGAGACCCAGTACTTC.

V and J are TRBV2 and TRBJ1-5; 9 nucleotides agree with TRBD1. Per germline, CDR1 SNHLY and CDR2 FYNNEI. The junction had 6 bases not matched to a gene; V was cut back by 7 bases and J by 2 bases. The CDR3 covers 15 residues. The CDR3: CASTGTGWGNQPQHF. The CDR3 coding sequence is TGTGCCAGCACCGGGACAGGGTGGGGCAATCAGCCCCAGCATTTT.

This clone was counted a single time. The chain recombines TRBV4-1 with TRBJ1-6; D gene unclear. CDR1 is MGHRA, CDR2 YSYEKL, per germline. V dropped 1 base and J dropped 4 bases, with 11 bases sitting between them. The CDR3 runs to 16 residues. CDR3 residues: CASSQVPKTYNSPLHF. CDR3 in DNA: TGCGCCAGCAGCCAAGTTCCCAAGACTTATAATTCACCCCTCCACTTT.

This rearrangement joins TRBV28 to TRBJ2-7; possible D gene TRBD1, 6 bases. The CDR3 runs 16 residues. The V end was cut by 6 bases, the J end by 5 bases, with 23 bases between. The germline CDR1 and CDR2 sequences are MDHEN and SYDVKM. This CDR3 is CASRPKTGLSTHEQYF. As DNA, the CDR3 is TGTGCCAGCAGACCTAAGACAGGACTTTCAACTCACGAGCAGTACTTC.

The chain uses TRBV28 and TRBJ2-7; 12 bases are a match to TRBD2. Germline V gene data show CDR1 as MDHEN and CDR2 as SYDVKM. Trimming cost V 2 bases and J 6 bases; bases outside gene matches: 5. The CDR3 length is 15 residues. The chain's CDR3 is CASSLLRLAGAEQYF. DNA of the CDR3: TGTGCCAGCAGTTTACTCCGACTAGCGGGAGCCGAGCAGTACTTC.